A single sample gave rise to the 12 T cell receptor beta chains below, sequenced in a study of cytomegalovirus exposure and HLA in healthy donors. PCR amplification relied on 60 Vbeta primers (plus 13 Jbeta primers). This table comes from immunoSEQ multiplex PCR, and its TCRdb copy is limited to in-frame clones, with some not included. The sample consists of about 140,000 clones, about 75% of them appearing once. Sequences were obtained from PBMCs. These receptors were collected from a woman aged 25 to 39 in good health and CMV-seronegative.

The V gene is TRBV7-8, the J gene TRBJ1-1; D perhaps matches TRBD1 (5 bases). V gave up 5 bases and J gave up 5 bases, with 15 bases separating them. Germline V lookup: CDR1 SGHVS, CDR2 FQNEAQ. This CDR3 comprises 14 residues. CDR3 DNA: TGTGCCAGCAGCCCTATGTGGGGGGAGACTGAAGCTTTCTTT. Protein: CASSPMWGETEAFF. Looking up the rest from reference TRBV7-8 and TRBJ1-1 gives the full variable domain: GAGVSQSPRYKVAKRGQDVALRCDPISGHVSLFWYQQALGQGPEFLTYFQNEAQLDKSGLPSDRFFAERPEGSVSTLKIQRTQQEDSAVYLCASSPMWGETEAFFGQGTRLTVV.

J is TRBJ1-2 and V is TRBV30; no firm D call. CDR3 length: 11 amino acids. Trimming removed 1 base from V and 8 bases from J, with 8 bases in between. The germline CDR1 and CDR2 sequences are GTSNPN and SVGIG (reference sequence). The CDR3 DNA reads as TGTGCCTGGAGTGGGAGGGTGGGCTACACCTTC. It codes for CAWSGRVGYTF.

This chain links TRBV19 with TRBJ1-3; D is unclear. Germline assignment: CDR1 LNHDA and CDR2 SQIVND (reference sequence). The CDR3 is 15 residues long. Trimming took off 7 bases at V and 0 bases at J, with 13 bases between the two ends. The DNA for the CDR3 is TGTGCCAGTACCGATGCTCCGAGCTCTGGAAACACCATATATTTT. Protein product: CASTDAPSSGNTIYF.

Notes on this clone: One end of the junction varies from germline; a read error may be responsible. The CDR3 coding sequence is TGTTCCAGCAGCTTAGAGAGGACTGAAGCTTTCTTT. Its translation is CSSSLERTEAFF. This sequence joins TRBV7-9 and TRBJ1-1, with D unclear. The CDR3 covers 12 residues. The germline V gene has CDR1 SEHNR and CDR2 FQNEAQ (reference sequence). Filled out from reference TRBV7-9 and TRBJ1-1, the complete variable domain reads DTGVSQNPRHKITKRGQNVTFRCDPISEHNRLYWYRQTLGQGPEFLTYFQNEAQLEKSRLLSDRFSAERPKGSFSTLEIQRTEQGDSAMYLCSSSLERTEAFFGQGTRLTVV.

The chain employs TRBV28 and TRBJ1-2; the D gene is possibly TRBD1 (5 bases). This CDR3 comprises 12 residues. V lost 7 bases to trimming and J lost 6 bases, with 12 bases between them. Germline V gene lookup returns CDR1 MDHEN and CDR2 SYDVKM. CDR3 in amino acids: CASTPSRDGYTF. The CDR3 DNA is TGTGCCAGCACCCCCTCCAGGGATGGCTACACCTTC.

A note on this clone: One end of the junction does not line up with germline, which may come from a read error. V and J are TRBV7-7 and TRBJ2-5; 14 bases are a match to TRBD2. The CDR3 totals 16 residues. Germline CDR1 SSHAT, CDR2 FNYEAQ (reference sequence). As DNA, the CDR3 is TGTGCTAGCAGCCCGGGACTAGCGGGGGTTCAAGAGACCCAGTACTTC. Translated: CASSPGLAGVQETQYF.

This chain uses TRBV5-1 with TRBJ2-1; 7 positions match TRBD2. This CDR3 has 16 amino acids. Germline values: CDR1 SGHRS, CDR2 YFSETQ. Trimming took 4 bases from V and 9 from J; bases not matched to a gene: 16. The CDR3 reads CASSVRGLGGEGEQFF. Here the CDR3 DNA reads TGCGCCAGCAGCGTCCGTGGACTAGGAGGGGAGGGTGAGCAGTTCTTC.

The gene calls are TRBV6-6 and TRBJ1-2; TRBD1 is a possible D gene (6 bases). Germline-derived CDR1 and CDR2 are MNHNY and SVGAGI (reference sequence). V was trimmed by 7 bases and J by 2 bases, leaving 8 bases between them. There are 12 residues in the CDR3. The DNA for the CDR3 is TGTGCCAGCACCGACAGGAACTATGGCTACACCTTC. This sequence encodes CASTDRNYGYTF.

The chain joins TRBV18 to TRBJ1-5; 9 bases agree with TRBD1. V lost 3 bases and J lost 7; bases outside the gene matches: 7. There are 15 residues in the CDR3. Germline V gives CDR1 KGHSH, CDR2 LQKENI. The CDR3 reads CASSPSTGGGQPQHF. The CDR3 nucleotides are TGTGCCAGCTCACCGTCGACAGGGGGTGGGCAGCCCCAGCATTTT.

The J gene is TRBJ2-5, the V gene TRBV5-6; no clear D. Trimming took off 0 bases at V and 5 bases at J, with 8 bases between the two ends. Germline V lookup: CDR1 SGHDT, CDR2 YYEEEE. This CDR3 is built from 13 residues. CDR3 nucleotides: TGTGCCAGCAGCTTGGGTTTCCTCGAGACCCAGTACTTC. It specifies CASSLGFLETQYF.

CDR3 loop: CASSVAGSGGYNEQFF. In DNA, the CDR3 is TGTGCCAGCAGCGTAGCTGGTAGCGGGGGATACAATGAGCAGTTCTTC. This chain uses TRBV9 with TRBJ2-1; 9 bases match TRBD2. CDR3 length equals 16 residues. V shed 0 bases and J 4 bases; nucleotides not matched to a gene: 5. Germline V CDR1 and CDR2: SGDLS, YYNGEE.

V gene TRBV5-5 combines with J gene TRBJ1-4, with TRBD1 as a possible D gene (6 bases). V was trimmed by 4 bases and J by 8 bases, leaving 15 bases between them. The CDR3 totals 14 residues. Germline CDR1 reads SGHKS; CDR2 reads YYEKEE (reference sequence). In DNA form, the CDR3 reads TGTGCCAGCAGCCGAGGGCGGACAGACGAAAAACTGTTTTTT. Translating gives CASSRGRTDEKLFF.